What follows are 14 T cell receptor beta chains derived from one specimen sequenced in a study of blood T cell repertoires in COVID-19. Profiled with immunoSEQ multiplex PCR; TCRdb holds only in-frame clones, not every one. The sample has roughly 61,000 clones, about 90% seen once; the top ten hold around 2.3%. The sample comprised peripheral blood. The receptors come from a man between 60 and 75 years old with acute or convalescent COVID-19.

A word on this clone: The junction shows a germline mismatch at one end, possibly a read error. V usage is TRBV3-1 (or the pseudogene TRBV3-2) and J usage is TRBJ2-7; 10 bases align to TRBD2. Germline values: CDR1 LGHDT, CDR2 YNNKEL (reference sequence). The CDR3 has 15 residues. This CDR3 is CASSQGVLAGAEQYF. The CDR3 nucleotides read TGTGCCAGCAGTCAAGGTGTTCTAGCGGGAGCCGAGCAGTACTTC.

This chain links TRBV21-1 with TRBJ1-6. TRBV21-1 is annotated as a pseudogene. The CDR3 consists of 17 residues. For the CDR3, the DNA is TGTGCCAGCAGGTTTAAAGTAGCTACACATACAAATTCACCCCTCCACTTT. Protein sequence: CASRFKVATHTNSPLHF.

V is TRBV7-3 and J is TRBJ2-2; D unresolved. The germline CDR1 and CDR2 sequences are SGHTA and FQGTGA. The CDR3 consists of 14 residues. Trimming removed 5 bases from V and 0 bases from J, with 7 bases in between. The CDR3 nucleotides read TGTGCCAGCAGCCTAAACACGAACACCGGGGAGCTGTTTTTT. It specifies CASSLNTNTGELFF.

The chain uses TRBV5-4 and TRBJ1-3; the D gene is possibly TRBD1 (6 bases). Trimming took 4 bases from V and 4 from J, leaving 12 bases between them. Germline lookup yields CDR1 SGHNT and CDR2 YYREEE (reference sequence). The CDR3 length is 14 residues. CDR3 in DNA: TGTGCCAGCAGCCGTCCCGGGACAGGAAACACCATATATTTT. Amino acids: CASSRPGTGNTIYF.

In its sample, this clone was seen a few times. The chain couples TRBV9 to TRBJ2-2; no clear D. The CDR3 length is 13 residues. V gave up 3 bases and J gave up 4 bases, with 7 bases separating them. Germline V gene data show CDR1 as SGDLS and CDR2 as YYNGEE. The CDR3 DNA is TGTGCCAGCAGCGGAGGCGGCACCGGGGAGCTGTTTTTT. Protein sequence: CASSGGGTGELFF.

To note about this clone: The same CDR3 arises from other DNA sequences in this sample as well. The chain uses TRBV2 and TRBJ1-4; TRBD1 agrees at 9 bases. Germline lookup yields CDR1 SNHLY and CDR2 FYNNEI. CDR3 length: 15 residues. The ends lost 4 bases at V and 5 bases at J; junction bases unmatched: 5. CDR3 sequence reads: CASSVDRGTNEKLFF. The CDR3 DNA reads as TGTGCCAGCAGTGTAGACAGGGGGACGAATGAAAAACTGTTTTTT.

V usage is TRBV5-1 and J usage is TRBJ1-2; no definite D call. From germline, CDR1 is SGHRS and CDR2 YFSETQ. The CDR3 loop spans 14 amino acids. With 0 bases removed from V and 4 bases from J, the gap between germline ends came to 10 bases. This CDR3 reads CASSLEAGSYGYTF. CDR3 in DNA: TGCGCCAGCAGCTTGGAAGCGGGGTCCTATGGCTACACCTTC.

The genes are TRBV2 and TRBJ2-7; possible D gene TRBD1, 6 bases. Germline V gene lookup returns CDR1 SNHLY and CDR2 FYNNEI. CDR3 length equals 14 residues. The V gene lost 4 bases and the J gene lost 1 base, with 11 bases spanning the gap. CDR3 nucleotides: TGTGCCAGCAGTGGGGACATTGAGTCCTACGAGCAGTACTTC. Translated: CASSGDIESYEQYF.

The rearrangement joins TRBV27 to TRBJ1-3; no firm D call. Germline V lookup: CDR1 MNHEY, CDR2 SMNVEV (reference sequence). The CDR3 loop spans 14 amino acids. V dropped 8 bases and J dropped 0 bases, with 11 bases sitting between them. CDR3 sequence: CASGERASGNTIYF. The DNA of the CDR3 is TGTGCCAGCGGGGAGAGGGCCTCTGGAAACACCATATATTTT.

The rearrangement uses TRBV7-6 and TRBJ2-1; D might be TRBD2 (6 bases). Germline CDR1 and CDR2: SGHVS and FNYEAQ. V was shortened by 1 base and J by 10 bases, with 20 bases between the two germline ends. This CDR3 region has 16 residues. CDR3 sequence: CASSLVGRGGRAEQFF. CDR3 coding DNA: TGTGCCAGCAGCTTAGTCGGCCGGGGAGGACGTGCGGAGCAGTTCTTC.

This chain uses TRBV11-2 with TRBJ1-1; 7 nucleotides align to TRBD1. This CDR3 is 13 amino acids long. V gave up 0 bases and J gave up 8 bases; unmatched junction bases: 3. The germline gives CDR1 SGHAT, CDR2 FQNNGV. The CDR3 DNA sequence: TGTGCCAGCAGCTTAGATAGGGACAGCGAAGCTTTCTTT. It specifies CASSLDRDSEAFF.

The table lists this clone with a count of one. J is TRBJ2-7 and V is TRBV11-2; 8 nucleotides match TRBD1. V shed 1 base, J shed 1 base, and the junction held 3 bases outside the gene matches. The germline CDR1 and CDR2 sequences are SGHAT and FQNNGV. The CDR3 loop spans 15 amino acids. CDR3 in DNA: TGTGCCAGCAGCTTAGCAGGGGGCCCGTCCTACGAGCAGTACTTC. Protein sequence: CASSLAGGPSYEQYF.

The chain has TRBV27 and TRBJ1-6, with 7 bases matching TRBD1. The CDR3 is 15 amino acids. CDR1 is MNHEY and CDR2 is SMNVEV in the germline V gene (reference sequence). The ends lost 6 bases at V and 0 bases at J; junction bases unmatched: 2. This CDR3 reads CASRTGSSYNSPLHF. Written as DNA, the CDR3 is TGTGCCAGCAGGACAGGGAGCTCCTATAATTCACCCCTCCACTTT.

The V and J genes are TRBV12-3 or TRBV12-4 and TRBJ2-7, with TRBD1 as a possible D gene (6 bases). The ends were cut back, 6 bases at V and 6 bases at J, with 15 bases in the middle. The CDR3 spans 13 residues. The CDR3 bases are TGTGCCAGCAGCCTACAGGGTTCTCTCGAGCAGTACTTC. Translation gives CASSLQGSLEQYF.